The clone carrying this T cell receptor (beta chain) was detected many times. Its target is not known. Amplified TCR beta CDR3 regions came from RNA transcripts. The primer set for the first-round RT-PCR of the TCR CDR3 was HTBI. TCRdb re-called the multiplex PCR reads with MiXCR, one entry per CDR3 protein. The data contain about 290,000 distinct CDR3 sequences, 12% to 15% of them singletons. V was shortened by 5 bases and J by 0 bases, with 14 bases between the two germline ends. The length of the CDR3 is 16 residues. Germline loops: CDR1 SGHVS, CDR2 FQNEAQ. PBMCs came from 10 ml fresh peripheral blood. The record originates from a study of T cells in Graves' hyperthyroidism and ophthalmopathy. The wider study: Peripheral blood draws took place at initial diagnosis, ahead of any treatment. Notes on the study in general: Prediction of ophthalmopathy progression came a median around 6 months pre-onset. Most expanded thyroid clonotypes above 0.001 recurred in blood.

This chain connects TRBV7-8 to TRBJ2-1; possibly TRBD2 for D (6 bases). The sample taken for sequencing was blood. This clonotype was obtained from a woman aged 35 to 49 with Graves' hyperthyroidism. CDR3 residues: CASSAPTSYSYNEQFF. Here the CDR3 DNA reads TGTGCCAGCAGCGCCCCGACTAGTTACTCCTACAATGAGCAGTTCTTC.